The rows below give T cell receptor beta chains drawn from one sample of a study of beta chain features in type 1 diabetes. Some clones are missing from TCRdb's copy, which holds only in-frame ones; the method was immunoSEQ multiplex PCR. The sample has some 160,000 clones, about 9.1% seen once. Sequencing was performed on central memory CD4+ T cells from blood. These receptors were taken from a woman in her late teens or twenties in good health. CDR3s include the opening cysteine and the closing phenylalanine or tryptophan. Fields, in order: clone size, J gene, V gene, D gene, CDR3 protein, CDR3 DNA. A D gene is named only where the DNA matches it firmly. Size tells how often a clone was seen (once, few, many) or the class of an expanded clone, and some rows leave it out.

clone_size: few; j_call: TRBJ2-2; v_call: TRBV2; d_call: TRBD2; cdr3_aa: CASSSWGSGAGELFF; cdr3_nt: TGTGCCAGCAGTTCGTGGGGGAGCGGGGCCGGGGAGCTGTTTTTT
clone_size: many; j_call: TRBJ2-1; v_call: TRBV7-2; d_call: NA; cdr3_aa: CASRPAGASYNEQFF; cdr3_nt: TGTGCCAGCAGGCCTGCAGGGGCCTCCTACAATGAGCAGTTCTTC
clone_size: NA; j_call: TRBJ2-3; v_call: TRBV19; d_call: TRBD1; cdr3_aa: CASSPGQGAESTQYF; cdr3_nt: TGTGCCAGTAGTCCGGGACAGGGGGCTGAGAGTACGCAGTATTTT
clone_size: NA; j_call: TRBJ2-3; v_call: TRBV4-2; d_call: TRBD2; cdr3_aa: CASSQDRLRGAPTDTQYF; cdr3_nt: TGTGCCAGCAGCCAAGATCGGTTGCGGGGGGCCCCCACAGATACGCAGTATTTT
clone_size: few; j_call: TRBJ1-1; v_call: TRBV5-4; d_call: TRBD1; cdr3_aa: CASSLTGVNTEAFF; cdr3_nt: TGTGCCAGCAGCCTAACAGGGGTGAACACTGAAGCTTTCTTT
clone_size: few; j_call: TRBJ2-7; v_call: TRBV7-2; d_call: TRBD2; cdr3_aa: CASSLPGLAAYF; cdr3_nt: TGTGCCAGCAGCCTTCCGGGACTAGCGGCCTACTTC
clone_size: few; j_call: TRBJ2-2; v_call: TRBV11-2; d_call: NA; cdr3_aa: CASSLALYTGELFF; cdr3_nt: TGTGCCAGCAGCTTGGCCCTGTACACCGGGGAGCTGTTTTTT
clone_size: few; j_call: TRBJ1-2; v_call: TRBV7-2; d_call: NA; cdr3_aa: CASSLATGNYGYTF; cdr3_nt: TGTGCCAGCAGCTTAGCTACAGGGAACTATGGCTACACCTTC
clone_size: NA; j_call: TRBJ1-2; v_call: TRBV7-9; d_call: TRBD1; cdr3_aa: CASSRGQGTGYGYTF; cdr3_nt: TGTGCCAGCAGCCGCGGACAGGGGACGGGATATGGCTACACCTTC
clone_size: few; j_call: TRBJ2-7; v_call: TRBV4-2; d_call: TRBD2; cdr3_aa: CASSQDPPSLAGGAYEQYF; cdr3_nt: TGTGCCAGCAGCCAAGATCCCCCCTCTCTAGCGGGAGGGGCCTACGAGCAGTACTTC
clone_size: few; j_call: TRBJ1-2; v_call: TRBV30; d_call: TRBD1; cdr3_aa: CAWSPTGEEGYTF; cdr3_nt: TGTGCCTGGAGTCCGACAGGGGAGGAAGGCTACACCTTC
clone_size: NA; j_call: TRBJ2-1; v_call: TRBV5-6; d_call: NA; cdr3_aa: CASSSLASPYNEQFF; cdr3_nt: TGTGCCAGCAGCTCTCTAGCAAGTCCTTACAATGAGCAGTTCTTC
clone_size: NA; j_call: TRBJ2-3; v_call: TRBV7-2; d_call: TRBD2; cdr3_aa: CASSQGLITDTQYF; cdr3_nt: TGTGCCAGCAGCCAGGGACTAATCACAGATACGCAGTATTTT
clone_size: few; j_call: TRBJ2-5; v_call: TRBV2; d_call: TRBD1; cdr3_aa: CASRSRQGQETQYF; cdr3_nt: TGTGCCAGCAGATCCCGACAGGGTCAAGAGACCCAGTACTTC
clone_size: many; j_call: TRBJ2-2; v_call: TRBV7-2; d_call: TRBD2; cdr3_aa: CASSSWTSPGGELFF; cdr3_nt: TGTGCCAGCAGCTCATGGACTAGCCCCGGTGGGGAGCTGTTTTTT
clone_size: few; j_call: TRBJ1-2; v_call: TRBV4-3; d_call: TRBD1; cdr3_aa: CASSQDEQGHGYTF; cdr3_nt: TGCGCCAGCAGCCAAGATGAACAGGGGCATGGCTACACCTTC
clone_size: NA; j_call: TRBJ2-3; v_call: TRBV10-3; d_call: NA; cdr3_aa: CAISESGHETDTQYF; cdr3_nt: TGTGCCATCAGTGAGTCCGGACATGAGACAGATACGCAGTATTTT
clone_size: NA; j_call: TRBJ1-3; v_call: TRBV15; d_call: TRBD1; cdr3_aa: CATSRGQSSGNTIYF; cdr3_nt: TGTGCCACCAGCAGGGGACAGAGCTCTGGAAACACCATATATTTT
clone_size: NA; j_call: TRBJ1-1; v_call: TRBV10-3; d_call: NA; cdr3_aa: CAISEGARSEAFF; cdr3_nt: TGTGCCATCAGTGAGGGGGCGCGGTCTGAAGCTTTCTTT
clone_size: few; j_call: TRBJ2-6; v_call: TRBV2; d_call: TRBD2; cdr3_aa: CASSRGDSGANVLTF; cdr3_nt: TGTGCCAGCAGTCGGGGGGACTCTGGGGCCAACGTCCTGACTTTC
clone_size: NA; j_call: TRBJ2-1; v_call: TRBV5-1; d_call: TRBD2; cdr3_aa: CASSLEAGTYNEQFF; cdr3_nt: TGCGCCAGCAGCTTGGAAGCGGGAACCTACAATGAGCAGTTCTTC
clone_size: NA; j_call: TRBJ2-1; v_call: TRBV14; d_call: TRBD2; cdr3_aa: CASSLLAGGRNEQFF; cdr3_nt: TGTGCCAGCAGCCTTCTAGCGGGAGGTCGTAATGAGCAGTTCTTC
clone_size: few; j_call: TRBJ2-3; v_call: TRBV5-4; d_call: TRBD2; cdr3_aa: CASTTSGGTDTQYF; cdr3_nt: TGTGCCAGCACCACTAGCGGGGGTACAGATACGCAGTATTTT
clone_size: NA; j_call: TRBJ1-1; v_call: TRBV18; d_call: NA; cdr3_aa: CASSAAGGNTEAFF; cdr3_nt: TGTGCCAGCTCCGCAGCCGGGGGGAACACTGAAGCTTTCTTT
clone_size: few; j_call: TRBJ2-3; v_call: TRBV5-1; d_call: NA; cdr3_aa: CASCRDFSSTDTQYF; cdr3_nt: TGCGCCAGCTGCCGGGACTTTTCTAGCACAGATACGCAGTATTTT
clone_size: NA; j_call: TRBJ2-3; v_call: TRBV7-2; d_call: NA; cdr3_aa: CASRLQGNTQYF; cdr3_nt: TGTGCCAGCAGATTACAGGGTAATACGCAGTATTTT
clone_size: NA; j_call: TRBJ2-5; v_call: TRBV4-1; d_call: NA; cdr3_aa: CASSQDQGFPETQYF; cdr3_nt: TGCGCCAGCAGCCAAGATCAGGGGTTCCCAGAGACCCAGTACTTC
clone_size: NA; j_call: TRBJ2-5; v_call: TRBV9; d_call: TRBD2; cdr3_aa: CASTPGTSGGAPRETQYF; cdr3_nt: TGTGCCAGCACCCCCGGGACTAGCGGGGGGGCCCCCAGGGAGACCCAGTACTTC
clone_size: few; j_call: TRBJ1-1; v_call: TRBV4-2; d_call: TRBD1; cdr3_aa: CASSQEWDRGPLAFF; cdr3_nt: TGTGCCAGCAGCCAAGAATGGGACAGGGGGCCTCTCGCTTTCTTT
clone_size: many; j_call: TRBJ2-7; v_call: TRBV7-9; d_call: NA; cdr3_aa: CASSLSGGYEQYF; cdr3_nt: TGTGCCAGCAGCTTAAGCGGAGGGTACGAGCAGTACTTC
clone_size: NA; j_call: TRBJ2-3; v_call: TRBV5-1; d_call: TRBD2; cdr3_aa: CASSLDGGGDTQYF; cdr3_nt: TGCGCCAGCAGCTTGGATGGCGGGGGAGATACGCAGTATTTT
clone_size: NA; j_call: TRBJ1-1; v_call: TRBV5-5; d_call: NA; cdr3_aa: CASSFYGNTEAFF; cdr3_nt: TGTGCCAGCAGCTTCTACGGGAACACTGAAGCTTTCTTT
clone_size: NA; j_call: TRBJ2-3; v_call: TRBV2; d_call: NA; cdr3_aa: CASMRRVGTDTQYF; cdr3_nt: TGTGCCAGCATGAGGAGGGTTGGCACAGATACGCAGTATTTT
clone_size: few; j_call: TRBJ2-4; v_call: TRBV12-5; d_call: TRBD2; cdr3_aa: CASGLVLFGRGLAKNIQYF; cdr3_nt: TGTGCTAGTGGTTTGGTACTCTTCGGGAGGGGGTTAGCCAAAAACATTCAGTACTTC
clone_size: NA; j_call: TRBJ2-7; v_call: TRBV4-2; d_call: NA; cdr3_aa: CASSQDGRQGNYEQYF; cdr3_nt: TGTGCCAGCAGCCAAGACGGACGGCAGGGAAACTACGAGCAGTACTTC
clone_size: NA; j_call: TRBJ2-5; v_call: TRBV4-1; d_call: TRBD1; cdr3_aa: CASSTRDRNRETQYF; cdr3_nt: TGCGCCAGCAGCACCCGGGACAGGAATCGAGAGACCCAGTACTTC
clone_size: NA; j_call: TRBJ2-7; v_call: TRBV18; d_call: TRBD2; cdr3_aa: CASSPGLAGVGQYF; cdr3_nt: TGTGCCAGCTCACCAGGACTAGCGGGAGTCGGGCAGTACTTC
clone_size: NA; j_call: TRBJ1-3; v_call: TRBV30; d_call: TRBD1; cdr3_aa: CAWARDRGANTIYF; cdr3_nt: TGTGCCTGGGCTCGGGACAGGGGAGCGAACACCATATATTTT
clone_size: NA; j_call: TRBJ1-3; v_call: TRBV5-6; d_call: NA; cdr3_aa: CASSLDGESGNTIYF; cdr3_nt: TGTGCCAGCAGCTTGGATGGGGAGTCTGGAAACACCATATATTTT
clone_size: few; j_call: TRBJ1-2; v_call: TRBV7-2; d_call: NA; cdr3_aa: CASSLGAGDSQGYTF; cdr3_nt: TGTGCCAGCAGCTTAGGGGCAGGGGATTCACAGGGCTACACCTTC
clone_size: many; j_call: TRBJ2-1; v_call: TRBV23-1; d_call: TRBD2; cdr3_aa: CASSPPGRTSGHNEQFF; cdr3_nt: TGCGCCAGCAGTCCCCCGGGAAGGACTAGCGGCCACAATGAGCAGTTCTTC
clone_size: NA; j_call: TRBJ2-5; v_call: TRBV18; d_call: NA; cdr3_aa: CASSPMAVRELEETQYF; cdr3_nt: TGTGCCAGCTCACCCATGGCTGTCAGGGAATTAGAAGAGACCCAGTACTTC
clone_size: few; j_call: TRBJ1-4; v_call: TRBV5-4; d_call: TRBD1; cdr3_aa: CASSFGTGHEKLFF; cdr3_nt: TGTGCCAGCAGCTTCGGGACAGGTCATGAAAAACTGTTTTTT
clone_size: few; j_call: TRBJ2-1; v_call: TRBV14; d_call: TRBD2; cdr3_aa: CASSQDLLAGVDNEQFF; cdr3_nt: TGTGCCAGCAGCCAAGACCTCCTAGCGGGAGTCGACAATGAGCAGTTCTTC
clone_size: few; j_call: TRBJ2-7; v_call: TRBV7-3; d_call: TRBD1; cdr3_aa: CASSFDRGQYF; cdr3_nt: TGTGCCAGCAGCTTTGACAGGGGGCAGTACTTC
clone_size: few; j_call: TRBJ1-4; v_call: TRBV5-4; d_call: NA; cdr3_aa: CASSLDTATNEKLFF; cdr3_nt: TGTGCCAGCAGCTTGGATACAGCAACTAATGAAAAACTGTTTTTT
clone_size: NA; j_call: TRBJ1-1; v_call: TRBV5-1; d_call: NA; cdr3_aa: CASSGDSGGTEAFF; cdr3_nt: TGCGCCAGCAGCGGGGACTCGGGGGGGACTGAAGCTTTCTTT
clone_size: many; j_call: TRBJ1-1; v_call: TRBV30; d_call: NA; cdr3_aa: CAWSDGNTEAFF; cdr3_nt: TGTGCCTGGAGTGACGGGAATACTGAAGCTTTCTTT
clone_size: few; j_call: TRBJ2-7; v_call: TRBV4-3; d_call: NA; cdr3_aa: CASSQDDKREQYF; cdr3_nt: TGCGCCAGCAGCCAAGATGACAAGAGAGAGCAGTACTTC
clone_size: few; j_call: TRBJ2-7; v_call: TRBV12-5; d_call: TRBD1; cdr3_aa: CASGLDMDRTYEQYF; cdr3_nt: TGTGCTAGTGGTTTGGACATGGACAGGACCTACGAGCAGTACTTC